This T cell receptor beta chain was sequenced during a study of T cell changes during pregnancy in multiple sclerosis. Germline V gives CDR1 MNHEY, CDR2 SVGAGI. With V trimmed by 7 bases and J by 7 bases, 7 bases remained unmatched. The CDR3 sequence is 13 residues long. Only in-frame clones appear in the TCRdb table, and some are missing; sequencing was by immunoSEQ multiplex PCR. This table holds 9,000 to 15,000 clones, around 94% found once. J is TRBJ1-1 and V is TRBV6-5; 9 bases map to TRBD1. This TCR was recovered from a female donor with multiple sclerosis, enrolled in a pregnancy study. The starting material was CD4+ T cells from peripheral blood mononuclear cells, obtained before pregnancy. The CDR3 DNA reads TGTGCCAGCACTGGGGGGGACAGGGTTGAAGCTTTCTTT. Translated: CASTGGDRVEAFF.